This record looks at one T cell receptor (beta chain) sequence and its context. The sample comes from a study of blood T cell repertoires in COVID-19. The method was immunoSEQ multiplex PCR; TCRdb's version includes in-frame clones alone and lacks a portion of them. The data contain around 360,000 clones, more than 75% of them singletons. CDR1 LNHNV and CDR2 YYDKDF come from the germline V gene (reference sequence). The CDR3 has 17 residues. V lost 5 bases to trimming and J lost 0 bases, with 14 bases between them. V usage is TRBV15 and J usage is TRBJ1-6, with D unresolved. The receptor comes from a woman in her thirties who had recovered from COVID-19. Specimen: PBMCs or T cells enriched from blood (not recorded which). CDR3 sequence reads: CATSPEGGSSYNSPLHF. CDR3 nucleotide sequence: TGTGCCACCAGCCCTGAGGGCGGGAGCTCCTATAATTCACCCCTCCACTTT.